Following are 22 T cell receptor beta chains from one sample sequenced in a study of T-cell memory formation after mild COVID-19. TCRdb used MiXCR to reprocess the 5' RACE reads, holding one entry per CDR3 protein. The table includes around 440,000 distinct CDR3 sequences, roughly 20% detected once. The specimen was PBMCs or a T cell subset sorted from them (not recorded which). The receptors were sampled from an adult woman who had mild COVID-19 (a few samples of this study predate the infection). Cell type and time point are not known.

This clonotype was found a few times. The rearrangement uses TRBV7-8 and TRBJ1-2; 9 bases are shared with TRBD1. The ends lost 0 bases at V and 8 bases at J; junction bases unmatched: 7. Per germline, CDR1 SGHVS and CDR2 FQNEAQ. The CDR3 is 15 amino acids. The CDR3 region is CASSLAQGQGRGYTF. The CDR3 region has the DNA TGTGCCAGCAGCTTAGCGCAGGGACAGGGACGGGGCTACACCTTC.

This clonotype has at least ten counts. The V and J genes are TRBV7-9 and TRBJ1-6; D is unresolved. The V gene lost 5 bases and the J gene lost 2 bases, with 13 bases spanning the gap. Germline V gene data show CDR1 as SEHNR and CDR2 as FQNEAQ (reference sequence). The CDR3 extends over 16 amino acids. The chain's CDR3 is CASSDGNKPYNSPLHF. The CDR3 nucleotides read TGTGCCAGCAGCGATGGAAACAAGCCCTATAATTCACCCCTCCACTTT.

The rearrangement uses TRBV12-3 or TRBV12-4 and TRBJ2-1, with D possibly TRBD2 on 6 matching bases. V gave up 5 bases and J gave up 15 bases, with 23 bases separating them. The CDR3 is 14 residues long. As DNA, the CDR3 is TGTGCCAGCAGTGCCGTTTTTGAGGGAGGAGTTGGGTTCTTC. The encoded protein is CASSAVFEGGVGFF.

The chain recombines TRBV6-5 with TRBJ1-3; the D gene is possibly TRBD1 (6 bases). The germline V gene encodes CDR1 MNHEY and CDR2 SVGAGI. Trimming removed 6 bases from V and 0 bases from J, with 9 bases in between. The CDR3 totals 14 residues. CDR3 region: CASSLDSSGNTIYF. The CDR3 bases are TGTGCCAGCAGCCTGGACAGCTCTGGAAACACCATATATTTT.

This CDR3 reads CSARARGYNEQFF. The CDR3 nucleotides are TGCAGTGCTCGGGCGCGGGGGTACAATGAGCAGTTCTTC. The chain is built from TRBV20-1 and TRBJ2-1; 7 nucleotides line up with TRBD2. This CDR3 has 13 amino acids. Germline V gives CDR1 DFQATT, CDR2 SNEGSKA (reference sequence). Trimming removed 5 bases from V and 4 bases from J; junction bases left unmatched: 5.

The chain's CDR3 is CASSGGGWGEPQHF. DNA for the CDR3: TGTGCCAGCAGTGGAGGGGGTTGGGGCGAGCCCCAGCATTTT. This chain joins TRBV2 and TRBJ1-5; TRBD1 is a possible D gene (6 bases). Germline V gene sequence: CDR1 SNHLY, CDR2 FYNNEI. With 4 bases removed from V and 8 bases from J, the gap between germline ends came to 15 bases. CDR3 size: 14 residues.

The rearrangement joins TRBV7-2 to TRBJ1-5; D not resolved. Germline loops: CDR1 SGHTA, CDR2 FQGNSA. Trimming stripped 1 base from V and 3 bases from J, with 7 bases between. The CDR3 sequence is 14 residues long. The CDR3 bases are TGTGCCAGCAGCTTAGGGGCAGTCAATCAGCCCCAGCATTTT. As protein: CASSLGAVNQPQHF.

A few counts support this clonotype. V is TRBV5-1 and J is TRBJ1-2, with D uncertain. Germline V gene data show CDR1 as SGHRS and CDR2 as YFSETQ. The length of the CDR3 is 14 residues. The germline V and J ends were trimmed by 4 bases and 1 base, with 11 bases remaining between them. Here the CDR3 reads CASSDPTDNYGYTF. CDR3 DNA sequence: TGCGCCAGCAGCGATCCGACCGATAACTATGGCTACACCTTC.

This clonotype has only a few counts. J is TRBJ1-1 and V is TRBV5-1; no clear D gene. Trimming removed 3 bases from V and 2 bases from J, with 17 bases in between. Per germline, CDR1 SGHRS and CDR2 YFSETQ. This CDR3 region has 16 residues. The CDR3 region is CASSSLPPGENTEAFF. In nucleotides, the CDR3 is TGCGCCAGCAGCTCCTTACCCCCCGGCGAAAACACTGAAGCTTTCTTT.

The rearrangement joins TRBV20-1 to TRBJ2-1; 8 bases line up with TRBD2. From germline, CDR1 is DFQATT and CDR2 SNEGSKA (reference sequence). This CDR3 spans 13 amino acids. V trimming: 3 bases; J trimming: 9 bases; junction bases outside the gene matches: 7. The CDR3 protein is CSASGGAMTEQFF. The CDR3 DNA reads as TGCAGTGCTAGCGGGGGGGCCATGACTGAGCAGTTCTTC.

This clonotype was counted between two and nine times. This chain joins TRBV4-1 and TRBJ2-1; TRBD2 aligns across 7 bases. V was clipped by 0 bases and J by 7 bases; unmatched bases: 15. The germline CDR1 and CDR2 sequences are MGHRA and YSYEKL. The CDR3 runs to 18 residues. CDR3 loop: CASSQEPGEGPTRNEQFF. The DNA for the CDR3 is TGCGCCAGCAGCCAAGAACCTGGGGAGGGACCTACGAGGAATGAGCAGTTCTTC.

There are many counts of this clonotype. This sequence joins TRBV6-6 and TRBJ1-5; D uncertain. The CDR3 consists of 12 residues. V lost 4 bases and J lost 4, with 5 bases in between. Germline V gene sequence: CDR1 MNHNY, CDR2 SVGAGI (reference sequence). CDR3 nucleotide sequence: TGTGCCAGCAGTTTCCTGAATCAGCCCCAGCATTTT. This encodes CASSFLNQPQHF.

This clonotype was counted between two and nine times. V is TRBV7-2 and J is TRBJ1-6; 7 nucleotides align to TRBD1. In germline, CDR1 is SGHTA, CDR2 FQGNSA. This CDR3 spans 15 amino acids. Trimming cost V 4 bases and J 7 bases; bases outside gene matches: 7. The CDR3: CASSSGDRSNSPLHF. The CDR3 nucleotides are TGTGCCAGCAGCTCGGGGGACAGATCAAATTCACCCCTCCACTTT.

CDR3 residues: CASSLGERGGPEQFF. DNA for the CDR3: TGTGCCAGCAGCCTAGGAGAGCGGGGGGGCCCTGAGCAGTTCTTC. V gene TRBV5-4 combines with J gene TRBJ2-1; 10 bases fit TRBD2. Germline V lookup: CDR1 SGHNT, CDR2 YYREEE (reference sequence). The CDR3 contains 15 residues. Trimming cost V 4 bases and J 9 bases; bases outside gene matches: 10.

The J gene is TRBJ2-2, the V gene TRBV6-5; no firm D call. The CDR3 is 15 amino acids. Trimming took off 6 bases at V and 6 bases at J, with 17 bases between the two ends. Per the germline V gene, CDR1 is MNHEY and CDR2 is SVGAGI. The CDR3 loop reads CASSHHMNGAGELFF. CDR3 in DNA: TGTGCCAGCAGCCACCACATGAACGGCGCCGGGGAGCTGTTTTTT.

This clonotype was picked up a small number of times. This chain's CDR3 is CASSAPLFDGYTF. In DNA form, the CDR3 reads TGTGCCAGCAGTGCCCCATTGTTCGATGGCTACACCTTC. The chain couples TRBV2 to TRBJ1-2; no clear D gene. CDR1 SNHLY and CDR2 FYNNEI come from the germline V gene. The CDR3 totals 13 residues. The V end lost 4 bases, the J end lost 6 bases, and 12 bases lay between the germline ends.

This chain uses TRBV29-1 with TRBJ1-1; D gene ambiguous. V lost 2 bases, J lost 5 bases, and 9 bases lay in between. The germline CDR1 and CDR2 sequences are SQVTM and ANQGSEA. The CDR3 is made up of 12 amino acids. The chain's CDR3 is CSVESRRTEAFF. CDR3 DNA sequence: TGCAGCGTTGAAAGCCGGAGGACTGAAGCTTTCTTT.

The chain is built from TRBV20-1 and TRBJ2-3; weak D call: TRBD2 (6 bases). V lost 4 bases to trimming and J lost 0 bases, with 20 bases between them. Germline CDR1 and CDR2: DFQATT and SNEGSKA (reference sequence). The CDR3 contains 17 residues. CDR3 nucleotide sequence: TGCAGTGCTAAGTTTTCGGCGCTAGCGCCTAGCACAGATACGCAGTATTTT. Its protein product is CSAKFSALAPSTDTQYF.

The CDR3 loop reads CASSHFFGNSPLHF. CDR3 in DNA: TGTGCCAGCAGCCACTTTTTTGGCAATTCACCCCTCCACTTT. The chain recombines TRBV14 with TRBJ1-6; D not certain. The CDR3 runs 14 residues. From germline, CDR1 is SGHDN and CDR2 FVKESK. Between the trimmed V and J ends, which lost 3 bases and 7 bases, there was a span of 10 bases.

A few counts support this clonotype. The chain joins TRBV7-2 to TRBJ2-7; 10 bases map to TRBD2. CDR3 size: 15 residues. V dropped 2 bases and J dropped 4; count of bases not matched to a gene: 5. The germline gives CDR1 SGHTA, CDR2 FQGNSA. The CDR3 loop is CASSLSSGSRYEQYF. CDR3 in DNA: TGTGCCAGCAGCTTATCTAGCGGGAGTAGGTACGAGCAGTACTTC.

Ten or more counts support this clonotype. The V gene is TRBV6-5, the J gene TRBJ2-3, with D possibly called TRBD1 or TRBD2 (5 bases each). With 6 bases removed from V and 7 bases from J, the gap between germline ends came to 17 bases. This CDR3 is 14 amino acids long. Germline assignment: CDR1 MNHEY and CDR2 SVGAGI. CDR3 region: CASSPRGPTNTQYF. The CDR3 region has the DNA TGTGCCAGCAGCCCTCGGGGACCTACGAATACGCAGTATTTT.

The table lists this clonotype with many counts. This rearrangement joins TRBV6-6 to TRBJ2-1; 14 nucleotides align to TRBD2. J lost 4 bases, V lost 0 bases, and 2 bases had no gene match. This CDR3 spans 17 amino acids. Germline CDR1 MNHNY, CDR2 SVGAGI (reference sequence). As DNA, the CDR3 is TGTGCCAGCAGTTACTCGGGACTAGCGGGAGTGTACAATGAGCAGTTCTTC. This codes for CASSYSGLAGVYNEQFF.